This record concerns one T cell receptor (beta chain) sequence. This specimen belongs to a study of shared clonotypes between healthy human individuals. Only in-frame clones appear in the TCRdb table, and some are missing; sequencing was by immunoSEQ multiplex PCR. Of fewer than 650,000 clones in the sample, roughly four fifths were seen once. The sequencing sample was made of PBMCs. This sequence was found in a woman aged 40-49 years in good health. Some clones in this sample may be carry-over from other donors' samples.

CDR3 coding DNA: TGCGCCAGCAGCCTTGGGATTACCGGCACAGATACGCAGTATTTT. Protein: CASSLGITGTDTQYF. V usage is TRBV4-3 and J usage is TRBJ2-3, with D hard to call. V was clipped by 4 bases and J by 1 base, with 12 bases between them. This CDR3 spans 15 amino acids. Germline lookup yields CDR1 LGHNA and CDR2 YSLEER.